The 19 T cell receptor beta chains reported below all come from one sample, sequenced in a study of T cell responses to AZD1222 COVID-19 vaccine. TCRdb keeps only in-frame clones here, not all; method: immunoSEQ multiplex PCR. The top ten hold approximately 4.5% of the sample, which has about 140,000 clones, 70% to 90% seen once. This specimen was peripheral blood, taken on day 0 of AZD1222 vaccination. These receptors all come from an adult in good health.

The chain couples TRBV12-5 to TRBJ1-2, with D possibly matching TRBD1 (5 bases). CDR1 is LGHNT and CDR2 is FRNRAP in the germline V gene. V shed 6 bases and J shed 7 bases, with 21 bases lying between them. This CDR3 contains 15 residues. CDR3 loop: CASGPFGWGDSGYTF. The CDR3 DNA reads TGTGCTAGTGGCCCCTTCGGATGGGGGGATAGTGGCTACACCTTC. Full variable domain (outside the CDR3, taken from reference TRBV12-5 and TRBJ1-2): DARVTQTPRHKVTEMGQEVTMRCQPILGHNTVFWYRQTMMQGLELLAYFRNRAPLDDSGMPKDRFSAEMPDATLATLKIQPSEPRDSAVYFCASGPFGWGDSGYTFGSGTRLTVV.

This sequence joins TRBV11-2 and TRBJ2-1; 9 bases align to TRBD2. The V and J ends lost 5 bases and 5 bases, in that order; junction bases with no gene match: 10. Germline-derived CDR1 and CDR2 are SGHAT and FQNNGV. The CDR3 runs to 16 residues. This chain's CDR3 is CASSPASGVRDNEQFF. In nucleotides, the CDR3 is TGTGCCAGCAGCCCGGCTAGCGGGGTCCGAGACAATGAGCAGTTCTTC.

In nucleotides, the CDR3 is TGTGCCAGCCGCCCGGTCGGAAAAACAGATACGCAGTATTTT. Its translation: CASRPVGKTDTQYF. The V call is TRBV11-2, the J call TRBJ2-3, with no clear D. Germline V gives CDR1 SGHAT, CDR2 FQNNGV. Trimming pared 8 bases from V and 3 bases from J, leaving 15 bases between. CDR3 size: 14 residues.

This chain uses TRBV7-2 with TRBJ2-1; 13 bases are shared with TRBD2. Germline values: CDR1 SGHTA, CDR2 FQGNSA. The V segment lost 5 bases and the J segment 2 bases; nucleotides outside the gene matches: 6. The CDR3 runs 17 residues. CDR3 in DNA: TGTGCCAGCAGCCCTAGGGGGACTAGCGGGACCTACAATGAGCAGTTCTTC. Its translation: CASSPRGTSGTYNEQFF.

The J gene is TRBJ1-6, the V gene TRBV23-1; TRBD1 is a possible D gene (5 bases). TRBV23-1 is placed among ORFs of uncertain function. V gave up 4 bases and J gave up 0 bases, with 22 bases separating them. The length of the CDR3 is 20 residues. The chain's CDR3 is CASSPLPLGPSSSYNSPLHF. Here the CDR3 DNA reads TGCGCCAGCAGTCCCCTCCCTTTGGGACCCTCGAGCTCCTATAATTCACCCCTCCACTTT.

The table lists this clone with a count of one. V is TRBV28 and J is TRBJ2-2; D is unresolved. CDR3 size: 14 residues. V was pared by 3 bases and J by 5 bases, with 10 bases between. Germline V gives CDR1 MDHEN, CDR2 SYDVKM. This CDR3 reads CASSFVGETGELFF. CDR3 nucleotides: TGTGCCAGCAGTTTTGTCGGAGAAACCGGGGAGCTGTTTTTT.

The chain links TRBV18 to TRBJ1-6; perhaps TRBD1 as D (5 bases). Trimming pared 5 bases from V and 4 bases from J, leaving 9 bases between. Germline CDR1 reads KGHSH; CDR2 reads LQKENI. The length of the CDR3 is 14 residues. The CDR3, as DNA: TGTGCCAGCTCAAGGGACCGATATAATTCACCCCTCCACTTT. As protein: CASSRDRYNSPLHF.

This chain connects TRBV27 to TRBJ2-3; tentative D call: TRBD1 (6 bases). The V gene's germline CDR1 is MNHEY and CDR2 SMNVEV (reference sequence). The germline V and J ends were trimmed by 0 bases and 6 bases, with 10 bases remaining between them. This CDR3 is built from 14 residues. In DNA form, the CDR3 reads TGTGCCAGCAGTTTATCACAGGGATACGATACGCAGTATTTT. Translation gives CASSLSQGYDTQYF.

The chain joins TRBV2 to TRBJ2-5; no definite D call. Per germline, CDR1 SNHLY and CDR2 FYNNEI. Trimming shortened V by 0 bases and J by 4 bases, and 12 bases separated the two germline ends. The CDR3 sequence is 15 residues long. The CDR3 here is CASSEALGRGETQYF. DNA of the CDR3: TGTGCCAGCAGTGAAGCGCTTGGCAGAGGAGAGACCCAGTACTTC.

The V gene is TRBV7-8, the J gene TRBJ1-1; tentative D call: TRBD1 (6 bases). CDR1 is SGHVS, CDR2 FQNEAQ, per germline. The CDR3 has 18 residues. Deletions cut 7 bases from V and 3 bases from J, with 27 bases between. CDR3 protein: CASTPRRGQSYRHTEAFF. The DNA of the CDR3 is TGTGCCAGCACCCCCCGCCGGGGACAAAGTTATCGGCACACTGAAGCTTTCTTT. The full variable domain, rest sourced from reference TRBV7-8 and TRBJ1-1, is GAGVSQSPRYKVAKRGQDVALRCDPISGHVSLFWYQQALGQGPEFLTYFQNEAQLDKSGLPSDRFFAERPEGSVSTLKIQRTQQEDSAVYLCASTPRRGQSYRHTEAFFGQGTRLTVV.

This clone was found once. The genes are TRBV19 and TRBJ1-5; 8 nucleotides align to TRBD1. Losses at the gene ends were 6 bases for V and 5 bases for J; bases not matched to a gene: 3. CDR1 LNHDA and CDR2 SQIVND come from the germline V gene (reference sequence). CDR3 size: 13 residues. The chain's CDR3 is CASSSTGDQPQHF. The CDR3 DNA reads as TGTGCCAGTAGCTCGACAGGGGATCAGCCCCAGCATTTT.

V usage is TRBV5-6 and J usage is TRBJ1-2; D remains ambiguous. The CDR3 runs to 15 residues. The germline CDR1 and CDR2 sequences are SGHDT and YYEEEE. V dropped 3 bases and J dropped 4 bases, with 16 bases sitting between them. For the CDR3, the DNA is TGTGCCAGCAGCTCCACCCATCGCAGAATCTATGGCTACACCTTC. This encodes CASSSTHRRIYGYTF.

The chain couples TRBV29-1 to TRBJ2-5; the D is unclear. V lost 4 bases, J lost 5 bases, and 11 bases lay in between. This CDR3 is built from 12 residues. Looked up from germline, CDR1 is SQVTM and CDR2 is ANQGSEA. CDR3 sequence (DNA): TGCAGCGTTGCAAAAAAATGGGAGACCCAGTACTTC. Its protein is CSVAKKWETQYF. Based on the CDR3 plus reference TRBV29-1 and TRBJ2-5, the full variable domain is SAVISQKPSRDICQRGTSLTIQCQVDSQVTMMFWYRQQPGQSLTLIATANQGSEATYESGFVIDKFPISRPNLTFSTLTVSNMSPEDSSIYLCSVAKKWETQYFGPGTRLLVL.

The chain couples TRBV5-1 to TRBJ2-7, with 10 bases fitting TRBD2. From germline, CDR1 is SGHRS and CDR2 YFSETQ. This CDR3 has 14 residues. The V gene end was trimmed by 4 bases and the J gene end by 2 bases; junction bases not matched to a gene: 3. In DNA form, the CDR3 reads TGCGCCAGCAGCGCAGCGGGAGGGCCCTACGAGCAGTACTTC. It specifies CASSAAGGPYEQYF. Combining the CDR3 with reference TRBV5-1 and TRBJ2-7 gives the whole variable domain KAGVTQTPRYLIKTRGQQVTLSCSPISGHRSVSWYQQTPGQGLQFLFEYFSETQRNKGNFPGRFSGRQFSNSRSEMNVSTLELGDSALYLCASSAAGGPYEQYFGPGTRLTVT.

This clone has a single count. The genes are TRBV2 and TRBJ1-6; D gene uncertain. The V end was cut by 6 bases, the J end by 5 bases, with 14 bases between. Germline CDR1 and CDR2: SNHLY and FYNNEI. The CDR3 loop spans 15 amino acids. The CDR3 protein is CASRDVDTHNSPLHF. CDR3 DNA sequence: TGTGCCAGCAGAGATGTAGACACTCATAATTCACCCCTCCACTTT.

The chain recombines TRBV5-1 with TRBJ2-1; TRBD1 matches at 7 bases. CDR3 length equals 15 residues. The V gene end was trimmed by 0 bases and the J gene end by 4 bases; junction bases not matched to a gene: 4. Germline loops: CDR1 SGHRS, CDR2 YFSETQ. CDR3 region: CASSLEGRGYNEQFF. The CDR3 nucleotides read TGCGCCAGCAGCTTGGAAGGCAGGGGGTACAATGAGCAGTTCTTC.

This chain uses TRBV30 with TRBJ1-1, with a weak D call TRBD1 (5 bases). The germline V gene encodes CDR1 GTSNPN and CDR2 SVGIG (reference sequence). Trimming removed 0 bases from V and 4 bases from J, with 12 bases in between. The CDR3 length is 14 residues. The CDR3 DNA follows: TGTGCCTGGAGTGTAGCGGGGGTGGGCACTGAAGCTTTCTTT. It encodes CAWSVAGVGTEAFF.

V is TRBV3-1 (or the pseudogene TRBV3-2) and J is TRBJ1-5; no clear D. CDR1 is LGHDT and CDR2 is YNNKEL in the germline V gene (reference sequence). The CDR3 consists of 14 residues. Trimming pared 4 bases from V and 4 bases from J, leaving 11 bases between. CDR3 loop: CASSPVLGNQPQHF. The CDR3 DNA reads TGTGCCAGCAGCCCCGTGCTAGGGAATCAGCCCCAGCATTTT.

This chain links TRBV11-2 with TRBJ2-3; no definite D call. The germline V gene encodes CDR1 SGHAT and CDR2 FQNNGV. The V and J ends lost 2 bases and 0 bases respectively, with 3 bases between them. There are 13 residues in the CDR3. The CDR3 DNA sequence: TGTGCCAGCAGCTTAACTAGCACAGATACGCAGTATTTT. Its protein product is CASSLTSTDTQYF.